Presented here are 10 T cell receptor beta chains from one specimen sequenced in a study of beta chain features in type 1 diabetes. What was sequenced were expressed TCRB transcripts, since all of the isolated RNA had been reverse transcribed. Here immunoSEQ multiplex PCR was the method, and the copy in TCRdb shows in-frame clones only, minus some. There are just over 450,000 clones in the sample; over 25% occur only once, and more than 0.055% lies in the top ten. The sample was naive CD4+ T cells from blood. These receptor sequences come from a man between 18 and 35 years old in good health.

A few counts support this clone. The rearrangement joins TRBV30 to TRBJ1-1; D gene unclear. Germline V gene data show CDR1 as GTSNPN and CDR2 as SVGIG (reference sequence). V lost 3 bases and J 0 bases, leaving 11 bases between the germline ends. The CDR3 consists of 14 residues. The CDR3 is CAWRKTDMNTEAFF. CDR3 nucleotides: TGTGCCTGGAGAAAGACCGATATGAACACTGAAGCTTTCTTT.

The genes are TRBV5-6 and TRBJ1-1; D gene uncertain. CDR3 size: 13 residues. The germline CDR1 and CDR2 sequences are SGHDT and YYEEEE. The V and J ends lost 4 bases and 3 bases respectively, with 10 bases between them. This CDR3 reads CASSREVYTEAFF. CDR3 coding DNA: TGTGCCAGCAGCCGTGAAGTCTACACTGAAGCTTTCTTT.

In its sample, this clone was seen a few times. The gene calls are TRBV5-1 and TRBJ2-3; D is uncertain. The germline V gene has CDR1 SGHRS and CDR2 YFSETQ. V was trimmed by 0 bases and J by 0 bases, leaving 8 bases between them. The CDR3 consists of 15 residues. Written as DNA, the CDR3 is TGCGCCAGCAGCTTGGAGCGTCCTAGCACAGATACGCAGTATTTT. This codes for CASSLERPSTDTQYF.

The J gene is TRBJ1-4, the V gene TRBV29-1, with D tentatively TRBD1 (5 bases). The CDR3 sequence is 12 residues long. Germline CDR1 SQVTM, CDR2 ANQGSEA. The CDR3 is CSAGWANEKLFF. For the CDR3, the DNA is TGCAGTGCAGGGTGGGCTAATGAAAAACTGTTTTTT.

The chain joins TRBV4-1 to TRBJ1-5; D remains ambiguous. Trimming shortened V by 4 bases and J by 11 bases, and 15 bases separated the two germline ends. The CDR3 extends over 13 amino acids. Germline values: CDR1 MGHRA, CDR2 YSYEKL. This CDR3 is CASSRIPSLSQHF. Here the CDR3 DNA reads TGCGCCAGCAGCCGCATCCCGTCCCTGTCCCAGCATTTT.

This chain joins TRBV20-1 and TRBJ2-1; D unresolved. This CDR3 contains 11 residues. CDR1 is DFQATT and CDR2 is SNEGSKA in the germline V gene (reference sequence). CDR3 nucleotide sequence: TGCTCCTTAGGTCGGTACAATGAGCAGTTCTTC. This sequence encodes CSLGRYNEQFF.

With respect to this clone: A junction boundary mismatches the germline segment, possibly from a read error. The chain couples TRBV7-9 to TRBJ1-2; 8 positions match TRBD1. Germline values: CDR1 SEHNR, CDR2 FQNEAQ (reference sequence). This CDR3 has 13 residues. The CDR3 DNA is TGTGCCAGCAGCTTAGACTGGACAGGGTTCGGCGCCTTC. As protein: CASSLDWTGFGAF.

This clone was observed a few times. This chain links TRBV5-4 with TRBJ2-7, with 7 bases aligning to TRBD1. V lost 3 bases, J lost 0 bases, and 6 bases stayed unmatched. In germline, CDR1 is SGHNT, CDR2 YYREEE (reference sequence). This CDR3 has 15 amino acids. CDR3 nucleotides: TGTGCCAGCAGCTACGACCAGGGGGTCTCCTACGAGCAGTACTTC. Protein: CASSYDQGVSYEQYF.

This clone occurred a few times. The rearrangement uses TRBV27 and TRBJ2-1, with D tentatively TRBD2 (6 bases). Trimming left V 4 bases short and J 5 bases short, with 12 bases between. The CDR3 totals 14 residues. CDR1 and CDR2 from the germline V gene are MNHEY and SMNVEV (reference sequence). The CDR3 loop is CASSSRDFNNEQFF. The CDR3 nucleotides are TGTGCCAGCAGTTCCCGGGACTTCAACAATGAGCAGTTCTTC.

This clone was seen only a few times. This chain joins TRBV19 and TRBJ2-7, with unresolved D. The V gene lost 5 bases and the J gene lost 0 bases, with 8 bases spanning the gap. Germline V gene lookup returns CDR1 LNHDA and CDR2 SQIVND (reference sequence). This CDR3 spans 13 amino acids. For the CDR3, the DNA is TGTGCCAGTAGTCAAGGGCGCTCCTACGAGCAGTACTTC. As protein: CASSQGRSYEQYF.